These T cell receptor beta chains were read from a single sample in a study of long-term antiretroviral therapy in people with HIV. Assay: immunoSEQ multiplex PCR; the TCRdb copy retains only in-frame clones and omits some. Among roughly 17,000 clones listed, about 95% were seen once. The sequences come from unsorted PBMCs, collected less than 11 years after starting antiretroviral therapy. All receptors come from a man aged 30 to 39 with HIV. The CDR3 runs from the conserved cysteine through the conserved F or W. A D gene is named only where the DNA matches it firmly. Some rows mark clone size as missing; the rest say once, few, many or name a class of expanded clone.

>TRBV27|16|TRBJ2-2|few|-
CASSQPTGLSAGELFF
TGTGCCAGCAGTCAACCGACAGGCCTATCGGCCGGGGAGCTGTTTTTT
>TRBV5-5|13|TRBJ1-6|-|-
CASSPDSNSPLHF
TGTGCCAGCAGCCCGGACAGTAATTCACCCCTCCACTTT
>TRBV19|13|TRBJ1-5|-|-
CASREQVGQPQHF
TGTGCCAGTAGGGAACAGGTCGGTCAGCCCCAGCATTTT
>TRBV5-5|12|TRBJ1-2|-|-
CASSLVGVGYTF
TGTGCCAGCAGCTTGGTCGGCGTTGGCTACACCTTC
>TRBV15|14|TRBJ1-1|-|-
CATSRDRAQAEAFF
TGTGCCACCAGCAGAGATAGGGCCCAGGCTGAAGCTTTCTTT
>TRBV5-4|16|TRBJ2-1|-|-
CASSLASSGARNEQFF
TGTGCCAGCAGCTTGGCCAGTTCTGGGGCGCGGAATGAGCAGTTCTTC
>TRBV4-1|12|TRBJ1-2|-|-
CASSQGDYGYTF
TGCGCCAGCAGCCAGGGAGACTATGGCTACACCTTC
>TRBV7-3|14|TRBJ1-1|-|TRBD1
CASSPTTGNSEAFF
TGTGCCAGCAGCCCGACGACAGGGAACTCTGAAGCTTTCTTT
>TRBV5-4|17|TRBJ1-4|-|TRBD1
CASSPDRGRTTNEKLFF
TGTGCCAGCAGCCCTGACAGGGGGCGGACGACTAATGAAAAACTGTTTTTT
>TRBV6-5|13|TRBJ2-4|once|TRBD1
CASRGQTKNIQYF
TGTGCCAGTCGGGGACAGACAAAAAACATTCAGTACTTC
>TRBV11-2|14|TRBJ2-1|-|-
CASSFQPADNEQFF
TGTGCCAGCAGCTTTCAGCCGGCAGACAATGAGCAGTTCTTC
>TRBV4-1|14|TRBJ2-5|once|TRBD2
CASSQESAGGTQYF
TGCGCCAGCAGCCAAGAGTCTGCGGGGGGGACCCAGTACTTC
>TRBV30|13|TRBJ2-7|-|-
CAWIRNVSYEQYF
TGTGCCTGGATTAGGAACGTATCCTACGAGCAGTACTTC
>TRBV18|14|TRBJ1-2|once|-
CASSPGEGIPGYTF
TGTGCCAGCTCACCAGGGGAGGGTATCCCTGGCTACACCTTC
>TRBV11-2|15|TRBJ2-2|-|TRBD2
CASSLASGNTGELFF
TGTGCCAGCAGCTTAGCTAGCGGGAACACCGGGGAGCTGTTTTTT
>TRBV5-4|15|TRBJ2-1|-|TRBD1
CASSSRQGANNEQFF
TGTGCCAGCAGTTCGCGACAGGGGGCTAACAATGAGCAGTTCTTC
>TRBV7-9|12|TRBJ1-1|once|-
CASSLGTDEAFF
TGTGCCAGCAGCTTAGGCACAGATGAAGCTTTCTTT
>TRBV19|15|TRBJ1-5|-|-
CASRTTGPGNQPQHF
TGTGCCAGTAGGACAACCGGGCCAGGGAATCAGCCCCAGCATTTT
>TRBV18|14|TRBJ2-5|-|TRBD1
CASSRTGLQETQYF
TGTGCCAGCTCACGGACAGGGCTTCAAGAGACCCAGTACTTC
>TRBV7-6|14|TRBJ2-2|-|-
CASSLDMITGELFF
TGTGCCAGCAGCTTAGACATGATCACCGGGGAGCTGTTTTTT